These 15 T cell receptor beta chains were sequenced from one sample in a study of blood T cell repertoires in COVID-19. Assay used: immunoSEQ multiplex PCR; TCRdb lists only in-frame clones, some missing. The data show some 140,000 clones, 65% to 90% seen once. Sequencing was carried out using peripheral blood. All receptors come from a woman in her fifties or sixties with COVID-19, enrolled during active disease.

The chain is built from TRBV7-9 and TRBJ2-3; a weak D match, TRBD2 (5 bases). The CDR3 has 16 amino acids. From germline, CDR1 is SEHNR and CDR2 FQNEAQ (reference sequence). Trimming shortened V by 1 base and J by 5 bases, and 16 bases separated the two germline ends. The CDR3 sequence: CASSLDGIGRGDTQYF. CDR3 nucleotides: TGTGCCAGCAGCTTAGATGGCATAGGACGGGGAGATACGCAGTATTTT.

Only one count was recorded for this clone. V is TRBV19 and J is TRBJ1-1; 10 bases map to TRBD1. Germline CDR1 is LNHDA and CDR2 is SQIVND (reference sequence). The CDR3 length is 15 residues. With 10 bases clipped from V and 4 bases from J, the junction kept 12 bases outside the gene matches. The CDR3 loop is CATGDRGTYPTEAFF. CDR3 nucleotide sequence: TGTGCCACCGGGGACAGGGGAACTTATCCCACTGAAGCTTTCTTT.

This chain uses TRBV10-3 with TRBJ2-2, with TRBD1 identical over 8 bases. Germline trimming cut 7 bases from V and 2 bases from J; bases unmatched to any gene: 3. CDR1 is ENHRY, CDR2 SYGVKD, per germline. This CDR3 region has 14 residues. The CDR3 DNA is TGTGCCATCACTGGACAGGGAAACACCGGGGAGCTGTTTTTT. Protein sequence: CAITGQGNTGELFF.

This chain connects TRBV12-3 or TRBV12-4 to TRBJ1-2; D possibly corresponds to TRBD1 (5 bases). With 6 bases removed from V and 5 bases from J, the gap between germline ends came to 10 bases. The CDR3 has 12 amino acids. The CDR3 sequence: CASRRQPYGYTF. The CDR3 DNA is TGTGCCAGCAGACGACAGCCATATGGCTACACCTTC.

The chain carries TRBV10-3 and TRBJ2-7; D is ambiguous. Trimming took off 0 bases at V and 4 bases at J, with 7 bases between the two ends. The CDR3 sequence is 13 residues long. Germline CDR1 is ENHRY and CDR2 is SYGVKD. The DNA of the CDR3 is TGTGCCATCAGTGAGTCCGGGTTATACGAGCAGTACTTC. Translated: CAISESGLYEQYF.

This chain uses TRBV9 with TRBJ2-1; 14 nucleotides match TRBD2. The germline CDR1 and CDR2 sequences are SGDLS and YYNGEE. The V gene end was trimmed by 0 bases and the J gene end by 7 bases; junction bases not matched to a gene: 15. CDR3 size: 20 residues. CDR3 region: CASSVATWGTSGSFRNEQFF. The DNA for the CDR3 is TGTGCCAGCAGCGTAGCTACCTGGGGGACTAGCGGGAGTTTTAGAAATGAGCAGTTCTTC.

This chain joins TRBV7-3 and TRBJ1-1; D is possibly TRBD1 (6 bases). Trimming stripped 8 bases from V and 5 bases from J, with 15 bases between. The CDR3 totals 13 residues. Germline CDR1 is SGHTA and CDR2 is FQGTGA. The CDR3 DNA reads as TGTGCCAGCGCAGGCAGGGGCTCGACTGAAGCTTTCTTT. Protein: CASAGRGSTEAFF.

CDR3 region: CASSHLGSGASPNPDTQYF. CDR3 sequence (DNA): TGCGCCAGCAGCCACCTGGGGAGCGGGGCCTCCCCCAACCCAGATACGCAGTATTTT. This chain links TRBV5-1 with TRBJ2-3; TRBD2 matches 7 bases. J lost 4 bases, V lost 4 bases, and 21 bases had no gene match. The CDR3 consists of 19 residues. Germline loops: CDR1 SGHRS, CDR2 YFSETQ.

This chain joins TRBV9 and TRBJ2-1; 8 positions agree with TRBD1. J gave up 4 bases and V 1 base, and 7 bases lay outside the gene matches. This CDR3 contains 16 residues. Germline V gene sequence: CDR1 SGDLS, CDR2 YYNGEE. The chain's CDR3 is CASSVTGQALYNEQFF. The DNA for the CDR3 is TGTGCCAGCAGCGTAACGGGACAGGCCCTTTACAATGAGCAGTTCTTC. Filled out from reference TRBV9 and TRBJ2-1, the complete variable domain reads DSGVTQTPKHLITATGQRVTLRCSPRSGDLSVYWYQQSLDQGLQFLIQYYNGEERAKGNILERFSAQQFPDLHSELNLSSLELGDSALYFCASSVTGQALYNEQFFGPGTRLTVL.

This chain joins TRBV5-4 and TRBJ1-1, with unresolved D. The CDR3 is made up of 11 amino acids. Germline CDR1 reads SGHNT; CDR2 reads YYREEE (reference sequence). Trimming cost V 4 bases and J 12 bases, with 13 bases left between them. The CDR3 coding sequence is TGTGCCAGCAGCGCGCGGGGAGCTACTTTCTTT. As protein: CASSARGATFF.

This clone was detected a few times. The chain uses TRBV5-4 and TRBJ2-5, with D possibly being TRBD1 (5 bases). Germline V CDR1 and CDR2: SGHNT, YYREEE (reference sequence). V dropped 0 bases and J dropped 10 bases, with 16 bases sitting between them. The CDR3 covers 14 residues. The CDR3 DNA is TGTGCCAGCAGCTTGGCCTTAGGGGCGCGTATCCAGTACTTC. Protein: CASSLALGARIQYF.

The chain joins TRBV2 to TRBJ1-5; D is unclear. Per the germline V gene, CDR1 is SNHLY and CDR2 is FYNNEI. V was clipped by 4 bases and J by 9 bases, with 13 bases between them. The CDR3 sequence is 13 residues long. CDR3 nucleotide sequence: TGTGCCAGCAGTGCGAACCCCGGGTGGCCCCAGCATTTT. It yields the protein CASSANPGWPQHF.

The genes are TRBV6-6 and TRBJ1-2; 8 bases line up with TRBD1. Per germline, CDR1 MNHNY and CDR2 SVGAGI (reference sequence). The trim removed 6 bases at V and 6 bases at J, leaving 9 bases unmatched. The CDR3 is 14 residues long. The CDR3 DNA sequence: TGTGCCAGCAGCTCTGTCACAGGGGGAGATGGCTACACCTTC. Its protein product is CASSSVTGGDGYTF.

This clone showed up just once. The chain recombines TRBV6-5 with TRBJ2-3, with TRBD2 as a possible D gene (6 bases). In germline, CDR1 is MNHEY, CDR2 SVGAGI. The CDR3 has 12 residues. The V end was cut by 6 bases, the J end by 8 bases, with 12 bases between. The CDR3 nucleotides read TGTGCCAGCAGCCCGGAGGGAGGTACGCAGTATTTT. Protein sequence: CASSPEGGTQYF.

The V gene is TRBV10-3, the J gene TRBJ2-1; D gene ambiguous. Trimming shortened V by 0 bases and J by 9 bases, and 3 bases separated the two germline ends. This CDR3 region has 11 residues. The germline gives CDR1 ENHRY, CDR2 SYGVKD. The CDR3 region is CAISESGEQFF. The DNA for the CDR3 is TGTGCCATCAGTGAGTCCGGTGAGCAGTTCTTC.